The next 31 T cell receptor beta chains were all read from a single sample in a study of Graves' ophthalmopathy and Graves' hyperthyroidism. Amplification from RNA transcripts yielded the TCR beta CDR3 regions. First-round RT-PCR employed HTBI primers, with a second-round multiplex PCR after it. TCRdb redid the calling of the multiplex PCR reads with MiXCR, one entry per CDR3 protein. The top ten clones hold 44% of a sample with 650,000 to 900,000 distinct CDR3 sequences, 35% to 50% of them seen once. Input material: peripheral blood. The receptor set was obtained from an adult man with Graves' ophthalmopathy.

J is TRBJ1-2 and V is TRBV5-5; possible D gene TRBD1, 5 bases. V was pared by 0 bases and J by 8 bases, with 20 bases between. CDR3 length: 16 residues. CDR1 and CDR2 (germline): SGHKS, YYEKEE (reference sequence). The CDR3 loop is CASSLVRSVGEIGYTF. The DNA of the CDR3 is TGTGCCAGCAGCTTGGTACGAAGCGTGGGGGAGATAGGCTACACCTTC.

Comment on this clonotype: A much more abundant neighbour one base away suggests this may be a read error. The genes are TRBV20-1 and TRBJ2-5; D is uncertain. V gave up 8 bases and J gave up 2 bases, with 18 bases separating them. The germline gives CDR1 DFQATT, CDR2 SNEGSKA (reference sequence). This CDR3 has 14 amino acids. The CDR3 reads CSTTLTGRQETQYF. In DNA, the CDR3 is TGCAGTACTACCCTTACGGGCAGACAAGAGACCCAGTACTTC.

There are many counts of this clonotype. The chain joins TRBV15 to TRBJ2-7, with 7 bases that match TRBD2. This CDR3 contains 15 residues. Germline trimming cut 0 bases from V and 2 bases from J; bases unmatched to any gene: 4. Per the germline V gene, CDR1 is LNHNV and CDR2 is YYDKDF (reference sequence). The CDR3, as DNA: TGTGCCACCAGCAGAGATGCGGGAGCGGCCTACGAGCAGTACTTC. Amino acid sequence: CATSRDAGAAYEQYF. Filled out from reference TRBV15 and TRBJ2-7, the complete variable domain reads DAMVIQNPRYQVTQFGKPVTLSCSQTLNHNVMYWYQQKSSQAPKLLFHYYDKDFNNEADTPDNFQSRRPNTSFCFLDIRSPGLGDTAMYLCATSRDAGAAYEQYFGPGTRLTVT.

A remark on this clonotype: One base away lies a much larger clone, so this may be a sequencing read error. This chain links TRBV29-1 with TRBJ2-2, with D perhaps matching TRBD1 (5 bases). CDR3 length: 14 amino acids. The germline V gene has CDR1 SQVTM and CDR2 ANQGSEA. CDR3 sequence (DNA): TGCGGCGTTTATCAGGGCCAAAACACCGGGGAGCTGTTTTTT. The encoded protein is CGVYQGQNTGELFF.

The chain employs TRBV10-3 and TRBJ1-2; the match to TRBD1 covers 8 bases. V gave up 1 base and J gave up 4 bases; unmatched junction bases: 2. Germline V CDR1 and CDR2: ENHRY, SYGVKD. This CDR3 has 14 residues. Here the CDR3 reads CAISEWDRPYGYTF. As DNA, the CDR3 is TGTGCCATCAGTGAGTGGGACAGGCCCTATGGCTACACCTTC.

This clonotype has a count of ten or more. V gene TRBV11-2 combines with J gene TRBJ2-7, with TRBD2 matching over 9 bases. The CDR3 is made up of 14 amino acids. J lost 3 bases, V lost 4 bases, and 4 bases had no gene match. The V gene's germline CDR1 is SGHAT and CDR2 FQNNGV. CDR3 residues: CASSSGLASYEQYF. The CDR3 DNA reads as TGTGCCAGCAGCTCGGGACTAGCTAGCTACGAGCAGTACTTC.

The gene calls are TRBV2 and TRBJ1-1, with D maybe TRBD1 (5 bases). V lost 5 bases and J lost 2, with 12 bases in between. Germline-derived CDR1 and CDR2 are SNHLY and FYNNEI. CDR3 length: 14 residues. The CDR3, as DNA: TGTGCCAGCAGTTACCCCGGGGGTAACACTGAAGCTTTCTTT. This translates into CASSYPGGNTEAFF.

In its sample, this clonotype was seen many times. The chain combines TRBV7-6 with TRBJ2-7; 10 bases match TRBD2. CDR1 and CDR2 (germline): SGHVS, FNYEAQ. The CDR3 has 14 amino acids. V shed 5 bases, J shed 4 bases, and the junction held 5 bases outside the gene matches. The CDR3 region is CASSPLAGVYEQYF. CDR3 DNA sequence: TGTGCCAGCAGCCCGCTAGCGGGAGTTTACGAGCAGTACTTC.

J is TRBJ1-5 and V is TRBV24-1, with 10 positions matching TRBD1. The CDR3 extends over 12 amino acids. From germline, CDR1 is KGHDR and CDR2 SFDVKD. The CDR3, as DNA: TGTGCTCTTGGGACAGGGGATCAGCCCCAGCATTTT. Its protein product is CALGTGDQPQHF.

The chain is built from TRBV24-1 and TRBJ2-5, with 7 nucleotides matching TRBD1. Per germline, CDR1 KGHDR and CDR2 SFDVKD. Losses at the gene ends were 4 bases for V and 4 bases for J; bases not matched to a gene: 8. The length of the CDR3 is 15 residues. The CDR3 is CATSDPGTVSETQYF. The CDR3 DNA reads TGTGCCACCAGTGACCCCGGGACAGTCTCAGAGACCCAGTACTTC.

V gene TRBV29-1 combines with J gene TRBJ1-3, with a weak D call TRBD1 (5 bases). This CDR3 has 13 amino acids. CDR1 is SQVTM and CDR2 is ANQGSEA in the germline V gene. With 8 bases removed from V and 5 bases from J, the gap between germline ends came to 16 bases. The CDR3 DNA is TGCAGCTCAACCTGGGACCGAAGAAACACCATATATTTT. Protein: CSSTWDRRNTIYF. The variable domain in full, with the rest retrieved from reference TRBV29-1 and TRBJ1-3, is SAVISQKPSRDICQRGTSLTIQCQVDSQVTMMFWYRQQPGQSLTLIATANQGSEATYESGFVIDKFPISRPNLTFSTLTVSNMSPEDSSIYLCSSTWDRRNTIYFGEGSWLTVV.

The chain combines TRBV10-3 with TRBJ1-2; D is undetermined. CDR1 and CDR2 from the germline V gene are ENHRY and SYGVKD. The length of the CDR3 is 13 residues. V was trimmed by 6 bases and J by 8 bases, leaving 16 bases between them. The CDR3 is CAISVDDRRGYTF. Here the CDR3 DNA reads TGTGCCATCAGCGTTGACGACCGGCGGGGCTACACCTTC.

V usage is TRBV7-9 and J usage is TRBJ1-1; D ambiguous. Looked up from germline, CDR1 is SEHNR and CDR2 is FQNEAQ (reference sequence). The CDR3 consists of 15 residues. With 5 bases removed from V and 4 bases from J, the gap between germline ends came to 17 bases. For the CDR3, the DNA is TGTGCCAGCAGCGCGGCCGAGGGTGTAAGCACTGAAGCTTTCTTT. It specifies CASSAAEGVSTEAFF.

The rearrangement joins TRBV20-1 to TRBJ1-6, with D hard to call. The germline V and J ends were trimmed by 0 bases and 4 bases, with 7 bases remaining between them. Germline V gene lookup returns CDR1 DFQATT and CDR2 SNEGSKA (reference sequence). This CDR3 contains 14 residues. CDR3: CSAREKVYNSPLHF. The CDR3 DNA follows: TGCAGTGCTAGAGAAAAGGTGTATAATTCACCCCTCCACTTT.

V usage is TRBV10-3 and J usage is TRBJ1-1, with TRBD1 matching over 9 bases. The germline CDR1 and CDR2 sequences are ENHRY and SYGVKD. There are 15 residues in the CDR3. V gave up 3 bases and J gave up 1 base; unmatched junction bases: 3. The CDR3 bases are TGTGCCATCAGTGATCAGGACAGGGGGAACACTGAAGCTTTCTTT. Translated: CAISDQDRGNTEAFF.

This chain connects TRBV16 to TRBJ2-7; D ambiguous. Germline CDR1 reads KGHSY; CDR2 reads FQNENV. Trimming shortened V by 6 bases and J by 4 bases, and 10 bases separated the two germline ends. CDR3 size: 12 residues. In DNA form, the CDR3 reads TGTGCCAGCAGAGGCAGTAATTACGAGCAGTACTTC. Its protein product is CASRGSNYEQYF.

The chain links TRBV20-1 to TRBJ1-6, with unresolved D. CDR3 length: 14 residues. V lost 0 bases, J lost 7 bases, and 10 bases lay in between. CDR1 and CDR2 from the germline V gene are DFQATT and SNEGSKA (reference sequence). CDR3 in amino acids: CSARDWTDNSPLHF. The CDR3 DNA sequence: TGCAGTGCTAGAGATTGGACGGACAATTCACCCCTCCACTTT.

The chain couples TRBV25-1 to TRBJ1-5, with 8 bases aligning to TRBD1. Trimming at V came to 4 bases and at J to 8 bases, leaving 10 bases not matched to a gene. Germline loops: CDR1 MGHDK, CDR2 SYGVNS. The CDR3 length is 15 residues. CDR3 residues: CASSAHGQGREPQHF. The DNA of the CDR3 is TGTGCCAGCAGTGCGCATGGACAGGGACGGGAGCCCCAGCATTTT.

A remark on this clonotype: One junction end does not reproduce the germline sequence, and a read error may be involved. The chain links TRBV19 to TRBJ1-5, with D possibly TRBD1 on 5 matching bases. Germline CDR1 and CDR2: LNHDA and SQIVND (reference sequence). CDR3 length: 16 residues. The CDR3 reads CVSRDLVGQQHQPQHF. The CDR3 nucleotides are TGTGTCAGTAGGGACTTGGTAGGGCAGCAACATCAGCCCCAGCATTTT.

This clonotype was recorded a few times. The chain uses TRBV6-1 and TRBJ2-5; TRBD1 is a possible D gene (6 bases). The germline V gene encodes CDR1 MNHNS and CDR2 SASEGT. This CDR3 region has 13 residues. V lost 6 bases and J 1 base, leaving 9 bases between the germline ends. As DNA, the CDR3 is TGTGCCAGCAGGACAGGCGGCCAAGAGACCCAGTACTTC. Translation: CASRTGGQETQYF.

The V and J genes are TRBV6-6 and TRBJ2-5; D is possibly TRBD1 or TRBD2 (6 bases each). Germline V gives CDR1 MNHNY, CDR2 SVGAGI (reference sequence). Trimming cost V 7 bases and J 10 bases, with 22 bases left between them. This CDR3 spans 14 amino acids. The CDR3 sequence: CASTKRGAEESQYF. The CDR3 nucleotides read TGTGCCAGCACCAAAAGGGGGGCTGAAGAAAGCCAGTACTTC.

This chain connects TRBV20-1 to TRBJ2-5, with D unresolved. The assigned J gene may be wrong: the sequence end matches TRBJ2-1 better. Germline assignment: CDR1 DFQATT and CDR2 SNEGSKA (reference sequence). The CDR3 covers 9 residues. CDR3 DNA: TGCAGTGCTACGTATGAGCAGTTCTTC. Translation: CSATYEQFF.

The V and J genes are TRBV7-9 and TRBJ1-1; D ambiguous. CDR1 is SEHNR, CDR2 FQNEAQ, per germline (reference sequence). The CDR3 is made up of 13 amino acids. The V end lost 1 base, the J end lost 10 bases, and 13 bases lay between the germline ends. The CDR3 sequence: CASSLDGNNVAFF. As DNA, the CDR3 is TGTGCCAGCAGCTTAGACGGAAATAACGTAGCTTTCTTT.

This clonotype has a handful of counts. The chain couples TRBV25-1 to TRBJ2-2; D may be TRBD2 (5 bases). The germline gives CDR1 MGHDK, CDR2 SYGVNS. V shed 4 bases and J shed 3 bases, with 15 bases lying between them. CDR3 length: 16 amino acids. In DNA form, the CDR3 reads TGTGCCAGCAGTGCTAGCTTGCCAGCACACACCGGGGAGCTGTTTTTT. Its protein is CASSASLPAHTGELFF. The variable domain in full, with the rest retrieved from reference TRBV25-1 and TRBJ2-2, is EADIYQTPRYLVIGTGKKITLECSQTMGHDKMYWYQQDPGMELHLIHYSYGVNSTEKGDLSSESTVSRIRTEHFPLTLESARPSHTSQYLCASSASLPAHTGELFFGEGSRLTVL.

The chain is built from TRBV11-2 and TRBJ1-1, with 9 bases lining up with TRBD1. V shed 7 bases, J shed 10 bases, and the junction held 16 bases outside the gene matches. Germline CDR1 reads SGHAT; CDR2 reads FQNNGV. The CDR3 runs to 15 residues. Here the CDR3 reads CASTAPRDRVSGAFF. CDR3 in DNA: TGTGCCAGCACCGCGCCCCGGGACAGGGTATCCGGAGCTTTCTTT.

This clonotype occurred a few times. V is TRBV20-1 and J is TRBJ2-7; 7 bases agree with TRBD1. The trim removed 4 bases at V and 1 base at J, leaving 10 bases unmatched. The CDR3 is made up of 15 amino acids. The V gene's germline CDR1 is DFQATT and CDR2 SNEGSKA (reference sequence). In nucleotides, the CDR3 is TGCAGTGCTACAACCGCCGACAGGGAGTCCTACGAGCAGTACTTC. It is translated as CSATTADRESYEQYF.

The CDR3 DNA reads TGTGCCAGCAGTGTCTCGACAGGGTGGGGAGAGACCCAGTACTTC. Amino acid sequence: CASSVSTGWGETQYF. The chain recombines TRBV6-1 with TRBJ2-5; 7 bases line up with TRBD1. The CDR3 totals 15 residues. Looked up from germline, CDR1 is MNHNS and CDR2 is SASEGT. V shed 4 bases and J 4 bases; nucleotides not matched to a gene: 9.

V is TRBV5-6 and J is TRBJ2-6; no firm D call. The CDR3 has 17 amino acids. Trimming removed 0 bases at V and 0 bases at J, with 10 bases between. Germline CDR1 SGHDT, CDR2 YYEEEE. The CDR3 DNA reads TGTGCCAGCAGCTTGGAGGTGTTGGACTCTGGGGCCAACGTCCTGACTTTC. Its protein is CASSLEVLDSGANVLTF.

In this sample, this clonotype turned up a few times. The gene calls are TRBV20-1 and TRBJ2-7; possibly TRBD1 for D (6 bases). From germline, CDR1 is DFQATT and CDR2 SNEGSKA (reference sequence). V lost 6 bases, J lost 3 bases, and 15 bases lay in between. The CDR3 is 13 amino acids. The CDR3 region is CSARPQGIYEQYF. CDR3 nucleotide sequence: TGCAGTGCCAGGCCACAGGGAATCTACGAGCAGTACTTC.

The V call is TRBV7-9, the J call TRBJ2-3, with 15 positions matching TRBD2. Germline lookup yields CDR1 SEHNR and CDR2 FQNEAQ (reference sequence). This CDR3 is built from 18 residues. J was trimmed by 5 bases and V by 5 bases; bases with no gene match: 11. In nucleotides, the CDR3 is TGTGCCAGCAGCCAAGGCTGGACTAGCGGGGGGGAAGTAGATACGCAGTATTTT. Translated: CASSQGWTSGGEVDTQYF. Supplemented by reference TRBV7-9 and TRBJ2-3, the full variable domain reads DTGVSQNPRHKITKRGQNVTFRCDPISEHNRLYWYRQTLGQGPEFLTYFQNEAQLEKSRLLSDRFSAERPKGSFSTLEIQRTEQGDSAMYLCASSQGWTSGGEVDTQYFGPGTRLTVL.

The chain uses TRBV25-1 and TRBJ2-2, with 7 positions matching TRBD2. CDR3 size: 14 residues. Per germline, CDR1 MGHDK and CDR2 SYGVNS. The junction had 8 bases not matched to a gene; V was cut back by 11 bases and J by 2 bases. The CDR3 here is CAYGASGNTGELFF. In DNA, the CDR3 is TGTGCCTACGGGGCTAGCGGAAACACCGGGGAGCTGTTTTTT.